A single sample gave rise to the 18 T cell receptor beta chains below, sequenced in a study of blood T cell repertoires in COVID-19. Produced via immunoSEQ multiplex PCR; TCRdb's table is partial and in-frame only. The sample consists of around 220,000 clones, approximately 79% of them appearing once. Sequenced material: peripheral blood. These receptors were collected from a human donor in a cohort sampled during active COVID-19.

The chain combines TRBV18 with TRBJ1-1, with a weak D call TRBD1 (6 bases). This CDR3 region has 14 residues. V lost 8 bases, J lost 3 bases, and 16 bases lay in between. The V gene's germline CDR1 is KGHSH and CDR2 LQKENI. The CDR3 sequence: CASLTNRDDTEAFF. As DNA, the CDR3 is TGTGCCAGCCTCACGAACAGGGACGACACTGAAGCTTTCTTT. The full variable domain, its missing parts supplied by reference TRBV18 and TRBJ1-1, is NAGVMQNPRHLVRRRGQEARLRCSPMKGHSHVYWYRQLPEEGLKFMVYLQKENIIDESGMPKERFSAEFPKEGPSILRIQQVVRGDSAAYFCASLTNRDDTEAFFGQGTRLTVV.

This chain joins TRBV6-6 and TRBJ1-2; D is undetermined. Between the trimmed V and J ends, which lost 6 bases and 5 bases, there was a span of 16 bases. CDR3 size: 14 residues. Germline assignment: CDR1 MNHNY and CDR2 SVGAGI (reference sequence). CDR3 region: CASSSPGREYGYTF. In DNA, the CDR3 is TGTGCCAGCAGCTCCCCCGGGAGGGAGTATGGCTACACCTTC.

The chain has TRBV5-7 and TRBJ1-5; TRBD1 matches at 7 bases. TRBV5-7 belongs to the ORF category, with a function that is uncertain. The CDR3 length is 14 residues. The V gene end was trimmed by 4 bases and the J gene end by 7 bases; junction bases not matched to a gene: 8. In DNA form, the CDR3 reads TGTGCCAGCAGCAAGGACAGGAGGTGGCAGCCCCAGCATTTT. It encodes CASSKDRRWQPQHF.

The rearrangement joins TRBV7-6 to TRBJ2-7; 8 bases align to TRBD2. The CDR3 contains 15 residues. V shed 7 bases and J 0 bases; nucleotides not matched to a gene: 8. Per the germline V gene, CDR1 is SGHVS and CDR2 is FNYEAQ. The CDR3 nucleotides read TGTGCCAGCAAAGGACGGGAGGGTTTCTCCTACGAGCAGTACTTC. Translated: CASKGREGFSYEQYF.

This clone has only a few counts. V and J are TRBV7-9 and TRBJ2-1; 8 bases are shared with TRBD2. From germline, CDR1 is SEHNR and CDR2 FQNEAQ (reference sequence). This CDR3 region has 15 residues. The J segment lost 2 bases and the V segment lost 5 bases, leaving 5 bases of the junction unmatched. The CDR3 loop is CASSLGLATYNEQFF. Here the CDR3 DNA reads TGTGCCAGCAGCCTCGGACTAGCAACCTACAATGAGCAGTTCTTC.

The gene calls are TRBV6-4 and TRBJ1-6; 11 nucleotides align to TRBD1. V gave up 3 bases and J gave up 8 bases; unmatched junction bases: 0. This CDR3 is built from 14 residues. The V gene's germline CDR1 is MRHNA and CDR2 SNTAGT. The CDR3 is CASSEDRGHSPLHF. In DNA, the CDR3 is TGTGCCAGCAGTGAGGACAGGGGGCATTCACCCCTCCACTTT.

The rearrangement uses TRBV5-6 and TRBJ2-7, with D possibly being TRBD2 (6 bases). The germline V and J ends were trimmed by 1 base and 2 bases, with 13 bases remaining between them. The germline CDR1 and CDR2 sequences are SGHDT and YYEEEE. The CDR3 runs to 15 residues. CDR3 nucleotides: TGTGCCAGCAGCTTGCGGGGGATAGTAGCCTACGAGCAGTACTTC. Amino acid sequence: CASSLRGIVAYEQYF.

A single count supports this clone. V and J are TRBV27 and TRBJ1-2, with D perhaps TRBD1 (6 bases). In germline, CDR1 is MNHEY, CDR2 SMNVEV (reference sequence). Trimming removed 6 bases at V and 8 bases at J, with 16 bases between. This CDR3 is built from 13 residues. The CDR3 region is CASRWGPKSGYTF. The CDR3 bases are TGTGCCAGCAGATGGGGGCCTAAGTCGGGCTACACCTTC.

The gene calls are TRBV4-1 and TRBJ1-6; D is ambiguous. Germline CDR1 reads MGHRA; CDR2 reads YSYEKL. CDR3 length equals 14 residues. With 0 bases removed from V and 9 bases from J, the gap between germline ends came to 9 bases. The CDR3 coding sequence is TGCGCCAGCAGCCAAGATACGGGGTTTTCACCCCTCCACTTT. Encoded protein: CASSQDTGFSPLHF.

The V call is TRBV19, the J call TRBJ2-7; D is undetermined. CDR1 is LNHDA, CDR2 SQIVND, per germline (reference sequence). V lost 5 bases and J 5 bases, leaving 22 bases between the germline ends. There are 16 residues in the CDR3. CDR3 in amino acids: CASSPSPPVPGDEQYF. CDR3 DNA sequence: TGTGCCAGTAGTCCCTCTCCGCCGGTGCCGGGTGACGAGCAGTACTTC.

The V and J genes are TRBV11-2 and TRBJ2-7; 8 bases are shared with TRBD1. J gave up 2 bases and V 5 bases, and 5 bases lay outside the gene matches. Germline-derived CDR1 and CDR2 are SGHAT and FQNNGV. The CDR3 has 14 amino acids. In nucleotides, the CDR3 is TGTGCCAGCAGCGACAGGGGTCCTGCCTACGAGCAGTACTTC. Protein sequence: CASSDRGPAYEQYF.

The V and J genes are TRBV4-3 and TRBJ1-1, with TRBD1 as a possible D gene (5 bases). Trimming cost V 0 bases and J 6 bases, with 14 bases left between them. Germline CDR1 and CDR2: LGHNA and YSLEER. This CDR3 has 15 amino acids. The CDR3 DNA is TGCGCCAGCAGCCAAGAGGCGGCAGGGAGGGCTGAAGCTTTCTTT. Translating gives CASSQEAAGRAEAFF.

The rearrangement links TRBV6-2 or TRBV6-3 to TRBJ2-7, with D perhaps matching TRBD1 (5 bases). Looked up from germline, CDR1 is MNHEY and CDR2 is SVGEGT. The CDR3 covers 15 residues. The germline V and J ends were trimmed by 5 bases and 3 bases, with 17 bases remaining between them. Written as DNA, the CDR3 is TGTGCCAGCAGTCCGGACACGGAGACCCACTACGAGCAGTACTTC. Translated, it gives CASSPDTETHYEQYF.

The DNA for the CDR3 is TGTGCCAGCTCACCCGGCGCGAGCAGGGGTCCGTTCTCCTACGAGCAGTACTTC. It specifies CASSPGASRGPFSYEQYF. This sequence joins TRBV28 and TRBJ2-7; D is possibly TRBD1 (6 bases). Trimming removed 8 bases from V and 0 bases from J, with 26 bases in between. The germline V gene has CDR1 MDHEN and CDR2 SYDVKM. CDR3 length equals 18 residues.

This chain uses TRBV19 with TRBJ1-5; no clear D. V was cut by 3 bases and J by 7 bases, with 16 bases left in between. Per germline, CDR1 LNHDA and CDR2 SQIVND (reference sequence). CDR3 length: 15 residues. CDR3 amino acids: CASSMVGEKGQPQHF. DNA of the CDR3: TGTGCCAGTAGTATGGTCGGGGAGAAGGGCCAGCCCCAGCATTTT. Drawing the rest from reference TRBV19 and TRBJ1-5, the complete variable domain is DGGITQSPKYLFRKEGQNVTLSCEQNLNHDAMYWYRQDPGQGLRLIYYSQIVNDFQKGDIAEGYSVSREKKESFPLTVTSAQKNPTAFYLCASSMVGEKGQPQHFGDGTRLSIL.

This clone was picked up one time. The chain combines TRBV6-2 or TRBV6-3 with TRBJ2-5; 10 bases are a match to TRBD2. The CDR3 is 16 residues long. Losses at the gene ends were 6 bases for V and 7 bases for J; bases not matched to a gene: 14. Germline V CDR1 and CDR2: MNHEY, SVGEGT. CDR3 DNA sequence: TGTGCCAGCAGCTATGCGGGACTAGCGACCCTGGGGACCCAGTACTTC. Residues: CASSYAGLATLGTQYF.

The chain has TRBV3-1 (or the pseudogene TRBV3-2) and TRBJ2-7, with a tentative D call TRBD1 (6 bases). Germline V gene data show CDR1 as LGHDT and CDR2 as YNNKEL (reference sequence). This CDR3 spans 13 amino acids. Trimming shortened V by 4 bases and J by 3 bases, and 10 bases separated the two germline ends. The CDR3 sequence is CASSPRTVYEQYF. The CDR3 DNA is TGTGCCAGCAGCCCACGGACAGTCTACGAGCAGTACTTC.

CDR3 coding DNA: TGTGCCAGCAGCTTTACCCCCAGTCAAGATACGCAGTATTTT. Translating gives CASSFTPSQDTQYF. The J gene is TRBJ2-3, the V gene TRBV11-2; no definite D call. Trimming took off 3 bases at V and 5 bases at J, with 12 bases between the two ends. CDR1 and CDR2 from the germline V gene are SGHAT and FQNNGV. The CDR3 covers 14 residues. The whole variable domain, remainder taken from reference TRBV11-2 and TRBJ2-3, is EAGVAQSPRYKIIEKRQSVAFWCNPISGHATLYWYQQILGQGPKLLIQFQNNGVVDDSQLPKDRFSAERLKGVDSTLKIQPAKLEDSAVYLCASSFTPSQDTQYFGPGTRLTVL.